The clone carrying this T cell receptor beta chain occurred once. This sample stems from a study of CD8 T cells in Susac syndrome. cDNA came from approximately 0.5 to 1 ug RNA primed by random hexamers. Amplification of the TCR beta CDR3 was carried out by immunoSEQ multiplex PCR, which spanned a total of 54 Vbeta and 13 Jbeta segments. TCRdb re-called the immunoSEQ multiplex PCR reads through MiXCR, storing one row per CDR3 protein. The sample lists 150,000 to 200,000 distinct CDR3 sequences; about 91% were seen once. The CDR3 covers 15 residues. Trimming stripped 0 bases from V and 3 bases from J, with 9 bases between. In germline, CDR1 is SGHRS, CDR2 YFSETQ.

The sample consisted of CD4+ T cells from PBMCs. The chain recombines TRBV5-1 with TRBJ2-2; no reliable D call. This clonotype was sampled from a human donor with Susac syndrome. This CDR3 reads CASSLVDTHTGELFF. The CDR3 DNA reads TGCGCCAGCAGCTTGGTCGACACCCACACCGGGGAGCTGTTTTTT.